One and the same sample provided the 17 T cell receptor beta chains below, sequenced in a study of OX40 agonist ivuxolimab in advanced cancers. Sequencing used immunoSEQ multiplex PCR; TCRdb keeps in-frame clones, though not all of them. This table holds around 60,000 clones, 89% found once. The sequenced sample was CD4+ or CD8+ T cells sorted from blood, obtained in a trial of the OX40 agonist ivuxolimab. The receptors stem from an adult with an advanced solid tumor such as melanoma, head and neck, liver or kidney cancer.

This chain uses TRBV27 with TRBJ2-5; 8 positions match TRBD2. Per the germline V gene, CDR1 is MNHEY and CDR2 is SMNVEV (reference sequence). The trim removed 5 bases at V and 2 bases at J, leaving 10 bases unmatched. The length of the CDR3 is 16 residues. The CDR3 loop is CASSVARTSLQETQYF. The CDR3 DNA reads TGTGCCAGCAGTGTAGCCAGGACTAGCCTGCAAGAGACCCAGTACTTC.

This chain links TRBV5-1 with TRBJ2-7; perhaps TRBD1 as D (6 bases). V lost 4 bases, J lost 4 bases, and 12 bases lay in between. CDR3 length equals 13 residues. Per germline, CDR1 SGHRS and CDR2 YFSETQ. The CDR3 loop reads CASSVGQYYEQYF. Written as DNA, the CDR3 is TGCGCCAGCAGCGTAGGACAGTATTACGAGCAGTACTTC. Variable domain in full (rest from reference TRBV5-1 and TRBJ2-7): KAGVTQTPRYLIKTRGQQVTLSCSPISGHRSVSWYQQTPGQGLQFLFEYFSETQRNKGNFPGRFSGRQFSNSRSEMNVSTLELGDSALYLCASSVGQYYEQYFGPGTRLTVT.

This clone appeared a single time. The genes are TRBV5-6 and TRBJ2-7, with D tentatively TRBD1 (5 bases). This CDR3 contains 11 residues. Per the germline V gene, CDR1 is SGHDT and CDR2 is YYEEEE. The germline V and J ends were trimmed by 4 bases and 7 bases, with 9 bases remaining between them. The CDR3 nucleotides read TGTGCCAGCAGCCTCTCAGGGGAGCAGTACTTC. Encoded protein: CASSLSGEQYF.

The CDR3 coding sequence is TGCGCCAGCAGTGAAACTAGCGGGGGTCAAGAGACCCAGTACTTC. Translated: CASSETSGGQETQYF. The chain employs TRBV10-1 and TRBJ2-5; the match to TRBD2 covers 11 bases. The CDR3 length is 15 residues. J was trimmed by 2 bases and V by 3 bases; bases with no gene match: 2. The germline V gene encodes CDR1 WNHNN and CDR2 SYGVQD (reference sequence).

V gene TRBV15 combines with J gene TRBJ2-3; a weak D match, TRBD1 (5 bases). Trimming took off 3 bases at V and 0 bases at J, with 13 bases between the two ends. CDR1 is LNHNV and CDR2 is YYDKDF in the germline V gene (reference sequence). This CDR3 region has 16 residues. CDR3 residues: CATSRDKFPSTDTQYF. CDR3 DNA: TGTGCCACCAGCAGGGACAAATTTCCTAGCACAGATACGCAGTATTTT.

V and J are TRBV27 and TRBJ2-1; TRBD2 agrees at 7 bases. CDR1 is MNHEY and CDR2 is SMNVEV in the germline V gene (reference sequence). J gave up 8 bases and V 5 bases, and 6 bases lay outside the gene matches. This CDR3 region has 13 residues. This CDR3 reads CASSRRGGHEQFF. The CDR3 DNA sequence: TGTGCCAGCAGTCGACGGGGAGGGCATGAGCAGTTCTTC.

CDR3 sequence: CASSLQGNNSPLHF. CDR3 DNA sequence: TGTGCCAGCAGTTTGCAGGGTAATAATTCACCCCTCCACTTT. The gene calls are TRBV27 and TRBJ1-6, with D possibly being TRBD1 (5 bases). V was cut by 3 bases and J by 5 bases, with 8 bases left in between. CDR1 MNHEY and CDR2 SMNVEV come from the germline V gene (reference sequence). The CDR3 loop spans 14 amino acids.

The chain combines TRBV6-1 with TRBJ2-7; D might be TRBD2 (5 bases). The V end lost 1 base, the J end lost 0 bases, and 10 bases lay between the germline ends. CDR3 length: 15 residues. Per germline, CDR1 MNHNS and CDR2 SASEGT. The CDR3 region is CASSEVPGNSYEQYF. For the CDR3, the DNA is TGTGCCAGCAGTGAAGTTCCCGGGAACTCCTACGAGCAGTACTTC.

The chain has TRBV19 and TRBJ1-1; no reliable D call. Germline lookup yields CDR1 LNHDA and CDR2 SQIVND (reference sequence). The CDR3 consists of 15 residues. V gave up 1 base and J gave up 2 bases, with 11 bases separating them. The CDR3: CASSIGGGANTEAFF. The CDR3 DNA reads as TGTGCCAGTAGTATAGGGGGAGGAGCTAACACTGAAGCTTTCTTT. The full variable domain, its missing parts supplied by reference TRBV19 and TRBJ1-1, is DGGITQSPKYLFRKEGQNVTLSCEQNLNHDAMYWYRQDPGQGLRLIYYSQIVNDFQKGDIAEGYSVSREKKESFPLTVTSAQKNPTAFYLCASSIGGGANTEAFFGQGTRLTVV.

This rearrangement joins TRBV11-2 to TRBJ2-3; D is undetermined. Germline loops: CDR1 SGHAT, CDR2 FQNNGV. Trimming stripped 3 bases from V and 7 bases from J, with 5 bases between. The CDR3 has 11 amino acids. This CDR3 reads CASSLGNTQYF. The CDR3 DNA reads TGTGCCAGCAGCTTGGGCAATACGCAGTATTTT.

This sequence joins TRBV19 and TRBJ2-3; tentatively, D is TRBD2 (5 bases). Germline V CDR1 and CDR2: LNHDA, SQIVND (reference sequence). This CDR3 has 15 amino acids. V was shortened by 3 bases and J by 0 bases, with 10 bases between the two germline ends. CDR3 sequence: CASSIYSGSTDTQYF. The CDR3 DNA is TGTGCCAGTAGTATTTACAGCGGTAGCACAGATACGCAGTATTTT.

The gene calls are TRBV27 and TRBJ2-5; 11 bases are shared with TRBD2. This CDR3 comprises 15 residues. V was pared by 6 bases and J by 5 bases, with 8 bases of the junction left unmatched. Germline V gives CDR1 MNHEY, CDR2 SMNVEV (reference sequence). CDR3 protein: CASRGRLAGRETQYF. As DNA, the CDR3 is TGTGCCAGCAGGGGTCGACTAGCGGGAAGGGAGACCCAGTACTTC.

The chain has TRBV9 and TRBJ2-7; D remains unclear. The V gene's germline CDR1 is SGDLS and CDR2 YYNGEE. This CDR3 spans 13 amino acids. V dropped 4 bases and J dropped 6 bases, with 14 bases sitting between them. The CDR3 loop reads CASSLTNVAEQYF. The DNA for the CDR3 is TGTGCCAGCAGCCTCACCAATGTGGCCGAGCAGTACTTC.

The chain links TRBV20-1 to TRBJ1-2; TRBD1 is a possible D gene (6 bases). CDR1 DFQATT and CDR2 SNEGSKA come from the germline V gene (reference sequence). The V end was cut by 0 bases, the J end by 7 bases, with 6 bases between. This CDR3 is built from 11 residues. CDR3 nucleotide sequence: TGCAGTGCTAGAGACAGGGGTGGCTACACCTTC. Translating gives CSARDRGGYTF.

The CDR3 DNA is TGTGCCAGCTTGGGGGACAGGGCAAACTACAATGAGCAGTTCTTC. It codes for CASLGDRANYNEQFF. The chain couples TRBV2 to TRBJ2-1, with 9 positions matching TRBD1. The CDR3 length is 15 residues. The V gene's germline CDR1 is SNHLY and CDR2 FYNNEI. V lost 8 bases to trimming and J lost 3 bases; unmatched junction nucleotides: 8.

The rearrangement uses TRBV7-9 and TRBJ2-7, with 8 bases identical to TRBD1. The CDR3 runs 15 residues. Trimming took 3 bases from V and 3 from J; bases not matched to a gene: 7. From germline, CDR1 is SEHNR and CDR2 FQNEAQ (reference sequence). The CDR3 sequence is CASSFGQGLNYEQYF. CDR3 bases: TGTGCCAGCAGCTTCGGACAGGGTTTAAACTACGAGCAGTACTTC.

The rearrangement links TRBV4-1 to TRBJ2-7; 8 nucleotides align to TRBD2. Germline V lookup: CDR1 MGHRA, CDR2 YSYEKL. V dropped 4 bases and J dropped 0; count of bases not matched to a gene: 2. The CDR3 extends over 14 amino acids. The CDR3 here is CASSLAGNSYEQYF. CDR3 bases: TGCGCCAGCAGCCTAGCGGGGAACTCCTACGAGCAGTACTTC.